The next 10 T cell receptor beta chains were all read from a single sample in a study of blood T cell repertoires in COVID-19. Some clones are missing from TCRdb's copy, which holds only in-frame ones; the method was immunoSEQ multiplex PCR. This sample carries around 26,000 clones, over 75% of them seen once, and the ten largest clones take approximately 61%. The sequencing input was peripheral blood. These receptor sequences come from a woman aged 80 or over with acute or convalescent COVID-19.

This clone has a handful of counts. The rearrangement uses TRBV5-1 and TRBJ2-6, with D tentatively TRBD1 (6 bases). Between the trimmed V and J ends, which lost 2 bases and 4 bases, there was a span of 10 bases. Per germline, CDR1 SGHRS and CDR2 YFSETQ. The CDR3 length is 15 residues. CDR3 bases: TGCGCCAGCAGCTTTACAGGGATCGGGGCCAACGTCCTGACTTTC. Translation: CASSFTGIGANVLTF.

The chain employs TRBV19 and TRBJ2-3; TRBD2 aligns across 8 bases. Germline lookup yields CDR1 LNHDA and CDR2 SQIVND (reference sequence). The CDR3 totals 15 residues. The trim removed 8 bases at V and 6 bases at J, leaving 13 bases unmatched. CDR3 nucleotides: TGTGCCAGTGGGTACGGGACTAGTCTAAAGGATACGCAGTATTTT. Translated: CASGYGTSLKDTQYF.

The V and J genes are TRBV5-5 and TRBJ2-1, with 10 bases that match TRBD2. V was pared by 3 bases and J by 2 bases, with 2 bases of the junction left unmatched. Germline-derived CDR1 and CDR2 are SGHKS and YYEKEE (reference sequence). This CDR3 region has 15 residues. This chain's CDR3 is CASSSGLAAYNEQFF. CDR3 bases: TGTGCCAGCAGCTCAGGACTAGCGGCCTACAATGAGCAGTTCTTC.

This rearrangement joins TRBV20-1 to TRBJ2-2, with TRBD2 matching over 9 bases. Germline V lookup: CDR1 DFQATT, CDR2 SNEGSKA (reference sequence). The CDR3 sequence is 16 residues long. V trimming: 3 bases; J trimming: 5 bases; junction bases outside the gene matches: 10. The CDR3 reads CSASGASGKKTGELFF. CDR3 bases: TGCAGTGCTAGTGGGGCTAGCGGGAAGAAAACCGGGGAGCTGTTTTTT.

CDR3 DNA: TGTGCCAGCAGCATGAGTGGACTTTCGAATCAGCCCCAGCATTTT. It yields the protein CASSMSGLSNQPQHF. The chain links TRBV9 to TRBJ1-5, with unresolved D. The ends were cut back, 4 bases at V and 4 bases at J, with 15 bases in the middle. The CDR3 has 15 amino acids. Germline V gene lookup returns CDR1 SGDLS and CDR2 YYNGEE.

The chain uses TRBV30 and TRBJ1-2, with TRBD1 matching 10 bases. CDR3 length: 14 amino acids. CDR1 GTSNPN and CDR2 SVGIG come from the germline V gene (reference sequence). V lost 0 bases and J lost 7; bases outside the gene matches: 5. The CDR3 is CAWSVGTGAFGYTF. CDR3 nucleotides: TGTGCCTGGAGTGTCGGGACAGGGGCCTTTGGCTACACCTTC. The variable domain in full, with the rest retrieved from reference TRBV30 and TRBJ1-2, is SQTIHQWPATLVQPVGSPLSLECTVEGTSNPNLYWYRQAAGRGLQLLFYSVGIGQISSEVPQNLSASRPQDRQFILSSKKLLLSDSGFYLCAWSVGTGAFGYTFGSGTRLTVV.

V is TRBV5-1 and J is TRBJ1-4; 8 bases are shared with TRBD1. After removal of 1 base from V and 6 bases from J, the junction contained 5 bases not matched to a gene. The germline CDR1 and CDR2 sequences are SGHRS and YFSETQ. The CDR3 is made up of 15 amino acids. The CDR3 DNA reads TGCGCCAGCAGCTTGAACAGGGGGGCAGATGAAAAACTGTTTTTT. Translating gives CASSLNRGADEKLFF.

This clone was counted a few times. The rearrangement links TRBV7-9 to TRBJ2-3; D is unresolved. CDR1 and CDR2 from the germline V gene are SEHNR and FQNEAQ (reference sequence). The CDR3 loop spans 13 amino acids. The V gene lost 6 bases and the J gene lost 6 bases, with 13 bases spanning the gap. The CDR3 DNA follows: TGTGCCAGCAGTTACTACGAAGGTGATACGCAGTATTTT. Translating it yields CASSYYEGDTQYF.

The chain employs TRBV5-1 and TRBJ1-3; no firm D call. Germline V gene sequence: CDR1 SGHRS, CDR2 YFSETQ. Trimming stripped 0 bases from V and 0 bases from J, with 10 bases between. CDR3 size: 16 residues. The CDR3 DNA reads TGCGCCAGCAGCTTGGTTGGTGCGGGCTCTGGAAACACCATATATTTT. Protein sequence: CASSLVGAGSGNTIYF.

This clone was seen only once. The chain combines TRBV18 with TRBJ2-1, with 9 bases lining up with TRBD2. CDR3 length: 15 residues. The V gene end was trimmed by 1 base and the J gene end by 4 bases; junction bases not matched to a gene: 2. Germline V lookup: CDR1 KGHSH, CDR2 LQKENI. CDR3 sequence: CASSPLTSGYNEQFF. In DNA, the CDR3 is TGTGCCAGCTCACCACTGACTAGCGGATACAATGAGCAGTTCTTC.